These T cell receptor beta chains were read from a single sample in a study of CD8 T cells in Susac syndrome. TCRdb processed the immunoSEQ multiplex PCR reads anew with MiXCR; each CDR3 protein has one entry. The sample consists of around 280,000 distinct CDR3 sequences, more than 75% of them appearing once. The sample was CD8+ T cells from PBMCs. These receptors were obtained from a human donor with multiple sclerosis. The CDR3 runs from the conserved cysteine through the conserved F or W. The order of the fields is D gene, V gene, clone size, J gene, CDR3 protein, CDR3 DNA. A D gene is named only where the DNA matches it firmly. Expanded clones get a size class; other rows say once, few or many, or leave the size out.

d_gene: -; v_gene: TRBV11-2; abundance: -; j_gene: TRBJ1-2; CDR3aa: CATSRFIRDSADGYTF; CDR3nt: TGTGCCACCAGCCGTTTCATCCGGGACTCGGCAGATGGCTACACCTTC
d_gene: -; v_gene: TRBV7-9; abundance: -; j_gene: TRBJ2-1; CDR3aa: CASSSRGRNNNEQFF; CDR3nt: TGTGCCAGCAGCTCCAGGGGGAGGAACAACAATGAGCAGTTCTTC
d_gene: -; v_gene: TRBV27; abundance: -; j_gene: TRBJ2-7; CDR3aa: CASSFPGVREQYF; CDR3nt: TGTGCCAGCAGTTTCCCAGGGGTCCGCGAGCAGTACTTC
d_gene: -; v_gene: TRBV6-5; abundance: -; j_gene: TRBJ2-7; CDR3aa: CASSYSSLMGESYEQYF; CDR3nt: TGTGCCAGCAGTTACTCGAGCCTAATGGGCGAGAGTTACGAGCAGTACTTC
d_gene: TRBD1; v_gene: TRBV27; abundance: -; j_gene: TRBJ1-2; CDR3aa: CASSLSPQQGRRNYGYTF; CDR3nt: TGTGCCAGCAGTCTATCCCCCCAACAGGGGCGCCGTAACTATGGCTACACCTTC
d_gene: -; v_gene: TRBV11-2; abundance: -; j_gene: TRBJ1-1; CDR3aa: CASSLKHGGEAFF; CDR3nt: TGTGCCAGCAGCTTAAAGCACGGGGGAGAAGCTTTCTTT
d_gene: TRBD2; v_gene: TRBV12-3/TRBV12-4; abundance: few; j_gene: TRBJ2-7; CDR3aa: CASSLQAGLYEQYF; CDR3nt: TGTGCCAGCAGTCTCCAAGCGGGACTTTACGAGCAGTACTTC
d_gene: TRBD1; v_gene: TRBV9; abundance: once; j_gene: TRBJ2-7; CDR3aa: CASSFGGTALSYEQYF; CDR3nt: TGTGCCAGCAGCTTCGGTGGGACAGCTCTGTCCTACGAGCAGTACTTC
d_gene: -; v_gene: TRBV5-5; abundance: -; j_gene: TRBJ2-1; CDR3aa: CASSPLANEQFF; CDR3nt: TGTGCCAGCAGCCCCCTAGCGAATGAGCAGTTCTTC
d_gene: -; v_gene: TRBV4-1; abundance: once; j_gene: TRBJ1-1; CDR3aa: CASSQATVLNTEAFF; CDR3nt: TGCGCCAGCAGCCAAGCCACGGTTTTGAACACTGAAGCTTTCTTT
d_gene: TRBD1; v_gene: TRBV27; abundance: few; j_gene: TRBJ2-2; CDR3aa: CASSQDRAPGELFF; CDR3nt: TGTGCCAGCAGCCAGGACAGGGCCCCCGGGGAGCTGTTTTTT
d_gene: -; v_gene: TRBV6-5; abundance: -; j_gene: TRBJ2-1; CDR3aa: CASSYGGGREQFF; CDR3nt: TGTGCCAGCAGTTACGGGGGGGGCAGGGAGCAGTTCTTC
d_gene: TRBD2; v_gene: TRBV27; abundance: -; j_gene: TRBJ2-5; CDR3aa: CASSSRLASRSETQYF; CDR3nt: TGTGCCAGCAGTTCCCGACTAGCGTCCAGGTCGGAGACCCAGTACTTC
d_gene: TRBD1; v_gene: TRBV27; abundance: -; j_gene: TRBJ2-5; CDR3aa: CASSSTGAPETQYF; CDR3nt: TGTGCCAGCAGCTCAACAGGGGCGCCTGAGACCCAGTACTTC
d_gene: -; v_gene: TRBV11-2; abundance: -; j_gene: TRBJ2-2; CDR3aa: CASSVHSIGELFF; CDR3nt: TGTGCCAGCAGCGTCCACTCCATCGGGGAGCTGTTTTTT
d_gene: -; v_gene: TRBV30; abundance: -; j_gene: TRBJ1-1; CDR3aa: CAWSGGSNTEAFF; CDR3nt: TGTGCCTGGAGTGGGGGTTCGAACACTGAAGCTTTCTTT
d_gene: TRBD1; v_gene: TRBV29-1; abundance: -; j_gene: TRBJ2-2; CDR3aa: CSVGRQGSNANTGELFF; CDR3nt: TGCAGCGTTGGGCGACAGGGTTCTAATGCGAACACCGGGGAGCTGTTTTTT
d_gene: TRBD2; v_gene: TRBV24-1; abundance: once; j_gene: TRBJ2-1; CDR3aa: CATSLSGSGNEQFF; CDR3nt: TGTGCCACCTCGCTGAGCGGGAGTGGTAATGAGCAGTTCTTC
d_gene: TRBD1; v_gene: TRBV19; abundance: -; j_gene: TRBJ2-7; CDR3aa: CASSLRSGQGFYEQYF; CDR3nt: TGTGCCAGTAGTTTGCGTTCGGGACAGGGGTTCTACGAGCAGTACTTC
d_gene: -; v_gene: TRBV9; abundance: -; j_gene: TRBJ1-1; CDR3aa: CASSASTEADETEAFF; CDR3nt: TGTGCCAGCAGCGCCTCGACAGAAGCCGATGAAACTGAAGCTTTCTTT
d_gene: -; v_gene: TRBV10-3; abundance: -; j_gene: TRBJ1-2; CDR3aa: CAISDDLNYGYTF; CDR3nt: TGTGCCATCAGTGATGACTTGAATTATGGCTACACCTTC
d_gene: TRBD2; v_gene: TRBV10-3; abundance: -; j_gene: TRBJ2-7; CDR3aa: CAIKEGGPYEQYF; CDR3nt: TGTGCCATCAAAGAGGGAGGGCCGTACGAGCAGTACTTC
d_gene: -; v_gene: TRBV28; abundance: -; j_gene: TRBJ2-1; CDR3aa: CASSFFGYNEQFF; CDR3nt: TGTGCCAGCAGTTTTTTTGGGTACAATGAGCAGTTCTTC
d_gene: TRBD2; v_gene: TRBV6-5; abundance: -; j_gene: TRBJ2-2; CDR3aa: CASSYNLLAENTGELFF; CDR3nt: TGTGCCAGCAGTTACAATCTCCTAGCGGAGAACACCGGGGAGCTGTTTTTT
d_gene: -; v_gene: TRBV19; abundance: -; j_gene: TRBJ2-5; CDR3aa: CASSIEGGRIRETQYF; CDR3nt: TGTGCCAGTAGTATAGAGGGGGGGCGGATACGAGAGACCCAGTACTTC
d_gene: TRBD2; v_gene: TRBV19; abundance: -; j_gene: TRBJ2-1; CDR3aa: CASSTTSGSDEQFF; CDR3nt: TGTGCCAGTAGTACGACTAGCGGGAGCGATGAGCAGTTCTTC
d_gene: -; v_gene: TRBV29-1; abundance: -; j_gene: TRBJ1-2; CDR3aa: CSVFEGNRVVGGYTF; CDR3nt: TGCAGCGTTTTTGAGGGGAATCGTGTCGTGGGTGGCTACACCTTC
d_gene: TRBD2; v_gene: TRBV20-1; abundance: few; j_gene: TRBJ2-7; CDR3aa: CSARTSDSSYEQYF; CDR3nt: TGCAGTGCAAGGACTAGTGACAGCTCCTACGAGCAGTACTTC
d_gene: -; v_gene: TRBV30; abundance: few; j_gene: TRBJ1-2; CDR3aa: CAWSVADPGYTF; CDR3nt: TGTGCCTGGAGTGTCGCGGACCCTGGCTACACCTTC
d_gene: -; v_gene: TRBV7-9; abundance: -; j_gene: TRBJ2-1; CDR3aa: CATYKGVDEQFF; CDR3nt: TGTGCCACCTACAAAGGGGTTGATGAGCAGTTCTTC
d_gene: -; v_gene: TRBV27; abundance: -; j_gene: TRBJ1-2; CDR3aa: CASSLIDGRGNYGYTF; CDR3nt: TGTGCCAGCAGTCTTATAGATGGACGGGGTAACTATGGCTACACCTTC
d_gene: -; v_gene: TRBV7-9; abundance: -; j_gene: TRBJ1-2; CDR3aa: CASSPPRRGYTF; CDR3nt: TGTGCCAGCAGCCCGCCTCGTAGGGGCTACACCTTC
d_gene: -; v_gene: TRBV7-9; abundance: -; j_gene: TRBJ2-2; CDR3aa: CASSPPTGELFF; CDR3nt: TGTGCCAGCAGCCCCCCCACCGGGGAGCTGTTTTTT
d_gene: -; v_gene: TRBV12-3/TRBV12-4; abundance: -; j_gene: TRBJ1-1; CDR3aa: CASSLAVYEAFF; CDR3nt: TGTGCCAGCAGTTTAGCTGTATATGAAGCTTTCTTT
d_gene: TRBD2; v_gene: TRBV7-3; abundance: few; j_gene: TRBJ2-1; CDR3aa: CASSLSTGGISYNEQFF; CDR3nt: TGTGCCAGCAGCTTATCTACGGGAGGGATCTCCTACAATGAGCAGTTCTTC
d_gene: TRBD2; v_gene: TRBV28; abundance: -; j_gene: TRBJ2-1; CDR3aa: CASTLAGEDNEQFF; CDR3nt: TGTGCCAGCACCCTGGCGGGAGAGGACAATGAGCAGTTCTTC
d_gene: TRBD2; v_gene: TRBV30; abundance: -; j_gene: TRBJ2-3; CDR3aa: CAWSVGLAGRDTQYF; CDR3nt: TGTGCCTGGAGTGTAGGACTAGCGGGTAGAGATACGCAGTATTTT
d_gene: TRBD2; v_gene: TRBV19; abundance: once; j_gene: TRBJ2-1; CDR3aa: CASSIVLAGGLHNEQFF; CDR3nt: TGTGCCAGTAGTATAGTATTGGCGGGAGGACTCCACAATGAGCAGTTCTTC
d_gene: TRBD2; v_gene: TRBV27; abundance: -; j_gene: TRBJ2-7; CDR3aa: CASSKGLGLRMVEQYF; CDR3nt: TGTGCCAGCAGTAAGGGGTTGGGACTACGTATGGTAGAGCAGTACTTC
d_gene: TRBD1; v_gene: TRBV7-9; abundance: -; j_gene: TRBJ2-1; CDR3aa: CASSISGTVSYNEQFF; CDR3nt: TGTGCCAGCAGCATCTCCGGGACAGTATCCTACAATGAGCAGTTCTTC
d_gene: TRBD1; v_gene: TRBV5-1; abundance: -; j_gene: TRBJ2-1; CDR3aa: CASSLTGGSGEQFF; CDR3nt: TGCGCCAGCAGCTTGACAGGGGGATCCGGTGAGCAGTTCTTC
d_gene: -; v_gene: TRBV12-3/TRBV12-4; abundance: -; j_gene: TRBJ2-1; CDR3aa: CASSWGSGGGNEQFF; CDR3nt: TGTGCCAGCAGTTGGGGTAGCGGAGGGGGTAATGAGCAGTTCTTC
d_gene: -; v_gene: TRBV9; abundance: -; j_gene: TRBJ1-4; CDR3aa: CASSVVSGEKLFF; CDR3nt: TGTGCCAGCAGCGTCGTCTCGGGGGAAAAACTGTTTTTT
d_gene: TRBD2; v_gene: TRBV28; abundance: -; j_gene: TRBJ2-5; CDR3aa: CASSLAGEQETQYF; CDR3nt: TGTGCCAGCAGTTTAGCGGGAGAGCAAGAGACCCAGTACTTC
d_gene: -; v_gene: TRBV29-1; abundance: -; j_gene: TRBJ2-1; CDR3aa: CSVEGKVSSYNEQFF; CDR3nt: TGCAGCGTTGAGGGAAAAGTGAGCTCCTACAATGAGCAGTTCTTC
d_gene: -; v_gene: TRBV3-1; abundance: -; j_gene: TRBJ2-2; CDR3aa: CASSPHPAATGELFF; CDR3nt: TGTGCCAGCAGCCCCCACCCCGCAGCTACCGGGGAGCTGTTTTTT
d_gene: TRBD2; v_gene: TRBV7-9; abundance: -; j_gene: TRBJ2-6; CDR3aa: CAKGAGGSGANVLTF; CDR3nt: TGTGCAAAGGGCGCGGGGGGATCTGGGGCCAACGTCCTGACTTTC
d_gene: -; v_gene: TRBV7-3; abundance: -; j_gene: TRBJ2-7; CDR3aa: CASSLNLRYEQYF; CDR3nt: TGTGCCAGCAGCTTAAACCTTAGGTACGAGCAGTACTTC
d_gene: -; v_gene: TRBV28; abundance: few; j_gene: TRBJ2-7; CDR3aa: CASSFPPSGTDTYEQYF; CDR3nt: TGTGCCAGCAGTTTCCCCCCATCCGGGACGGACACCTACGAGCAGTACTTC
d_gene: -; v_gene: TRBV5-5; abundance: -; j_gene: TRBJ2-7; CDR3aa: CASSLDSRMTYEQYF; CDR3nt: TGTGCCAGCAGCTTGGATTCCAGGATGACCTACGAGCAGTACTTC
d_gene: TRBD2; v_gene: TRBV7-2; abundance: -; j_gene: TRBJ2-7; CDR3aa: CASSFGLALYEQYF; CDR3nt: TGTGCCAGCAGCTTCGGACTAGCGCTCTACGAGCAGTACTTC
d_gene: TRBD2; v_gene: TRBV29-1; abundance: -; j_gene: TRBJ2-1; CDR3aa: CSVEGLAGGRSSYNEQFF; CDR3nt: TGCAGCGTTGAGGGACTAGCGGGAGGGCGGAGCTCCTACAATGAGCAGTTCTTC
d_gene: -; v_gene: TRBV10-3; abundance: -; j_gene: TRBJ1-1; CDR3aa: CAISEQGTAEAFF; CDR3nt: TGTGCCATCAGTGAACAGGGTACCGCTGAAGCTTTCTTT
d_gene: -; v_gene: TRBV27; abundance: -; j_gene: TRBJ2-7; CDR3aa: CASSAPFTGTYEQYF; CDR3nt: TGTGCCAGCAGTGCCCCGTTTACGGGAACCTACGAGCAGTACTTC
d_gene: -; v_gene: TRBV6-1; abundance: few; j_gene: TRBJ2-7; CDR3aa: CASSDIRTLDSYEQYF; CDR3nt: TGTGCCAGCAGTGATATACGGACTCTCGACTCCTACGAGCAGTACTTC